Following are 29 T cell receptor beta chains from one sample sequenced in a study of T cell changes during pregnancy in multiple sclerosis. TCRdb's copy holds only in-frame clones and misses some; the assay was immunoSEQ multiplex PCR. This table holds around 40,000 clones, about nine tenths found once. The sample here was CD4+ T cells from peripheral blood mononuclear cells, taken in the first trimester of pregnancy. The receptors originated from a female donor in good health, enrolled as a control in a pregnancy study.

CDR3 sequence reads: CASSSKRLAPDTQYF. The DNA for the CDR3 is TGTGCCAGCAGCTCCAAGCGACTAGCCCCAGATACGCAGTATTTT. V and J are TRBV7-2 and TRBJ2-3, with 7 bases lining up with TRBD2. The CDR3 has 15 amino acids. Trimming at V came to 4 bases and at J to 4 bases, leaving 8 bases not matched to a gene. Germline values: CDR1 SGHTA, CDR2 FQGNSA.

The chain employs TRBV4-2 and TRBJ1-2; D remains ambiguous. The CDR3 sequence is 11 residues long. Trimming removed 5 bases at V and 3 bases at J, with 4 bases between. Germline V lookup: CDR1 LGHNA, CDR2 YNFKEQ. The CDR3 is CASSSDYGYTF. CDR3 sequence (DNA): TGTGCCAGCAGCTCGGACTATGGCTACACCTTC.

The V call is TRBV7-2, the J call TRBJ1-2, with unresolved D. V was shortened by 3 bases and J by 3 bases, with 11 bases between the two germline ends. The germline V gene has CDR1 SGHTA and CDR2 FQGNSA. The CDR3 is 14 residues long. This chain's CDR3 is CASSFSRDYYGYTF. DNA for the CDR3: TGTGCCAGCAGCTTCTCCCGCGATTACTATGGCTACACCTTC. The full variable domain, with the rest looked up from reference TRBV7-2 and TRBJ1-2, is GAGVSQSPSNKVTEKGKDVELRCDPISGHTALYWYRQSLGQGLEFLIYFQGNSAPDKSGLPSDRFSAERTGGSVSTLTIQRTQQEDSAVYLCASSFSRDYYGYTFGSGTRLTVV.

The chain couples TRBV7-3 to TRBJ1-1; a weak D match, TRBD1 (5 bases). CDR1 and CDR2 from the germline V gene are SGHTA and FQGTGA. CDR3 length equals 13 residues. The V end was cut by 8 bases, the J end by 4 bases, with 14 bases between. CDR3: CASGQGKGTEAFF. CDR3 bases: TGTGCCAGCGGCCAGGGTAAGGGCACTGAAGCTTTCTTT.

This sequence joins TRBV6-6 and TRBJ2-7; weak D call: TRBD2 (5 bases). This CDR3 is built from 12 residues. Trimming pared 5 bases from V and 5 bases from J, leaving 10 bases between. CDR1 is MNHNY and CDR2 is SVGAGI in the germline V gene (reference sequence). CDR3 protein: CASSGGVDEQYF. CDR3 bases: TGTGCCAGCAGTGGAGGAGTTGACGAGCAGTACTTC.

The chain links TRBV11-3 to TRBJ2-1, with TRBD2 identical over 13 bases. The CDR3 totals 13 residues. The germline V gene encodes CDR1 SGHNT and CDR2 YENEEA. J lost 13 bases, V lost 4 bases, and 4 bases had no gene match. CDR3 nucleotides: TGTGCCAGCAGCTCGGGACTAGCGGGATATCAGTTCTTC. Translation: CASSSGLAGYQFF.

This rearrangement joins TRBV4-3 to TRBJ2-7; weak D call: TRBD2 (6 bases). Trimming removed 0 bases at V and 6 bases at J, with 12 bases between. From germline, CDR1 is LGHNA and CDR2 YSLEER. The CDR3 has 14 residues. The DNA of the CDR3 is TGCGCCAGCAGCCAAGATGCGGGACTGAGCGAGCAGTACTTC. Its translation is CASSQDAGLSEQYF.

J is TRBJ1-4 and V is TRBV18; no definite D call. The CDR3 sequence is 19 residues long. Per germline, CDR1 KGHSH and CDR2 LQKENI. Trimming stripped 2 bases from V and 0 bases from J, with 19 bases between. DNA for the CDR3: TGTGCCAGCTCACCAACTGGCACGTCGACTAGCTCAACTAATGAAAAACTGTTTTTT. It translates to CASSPTGTSTSSTNEKLFF.

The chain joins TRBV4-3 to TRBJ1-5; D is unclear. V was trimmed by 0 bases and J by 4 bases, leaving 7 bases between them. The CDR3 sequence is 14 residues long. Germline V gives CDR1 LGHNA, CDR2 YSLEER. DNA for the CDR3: TGCGCCAGCAGCCAAGATCTAGGAAATCAGCCCCAGCATTTT. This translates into CASSQDLGNQPQHF.

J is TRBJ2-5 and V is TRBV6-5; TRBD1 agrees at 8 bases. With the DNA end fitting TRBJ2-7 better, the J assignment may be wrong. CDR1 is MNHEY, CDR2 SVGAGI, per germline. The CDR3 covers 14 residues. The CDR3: CASSLRQGTYEQYF. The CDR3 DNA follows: TGTGCCAGCAGTTTACGACAGGGGACCTACGAGCAGTACTTC.

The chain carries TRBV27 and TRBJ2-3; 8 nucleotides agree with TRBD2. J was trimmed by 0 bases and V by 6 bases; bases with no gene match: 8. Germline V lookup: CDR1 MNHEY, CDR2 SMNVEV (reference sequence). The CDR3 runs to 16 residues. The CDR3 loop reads CASRRQRGPSTDTQYF. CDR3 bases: TGTGCCAGCAGACGTCAGCGGGGGCCTAGCACAGATACGCAGTATTTT.

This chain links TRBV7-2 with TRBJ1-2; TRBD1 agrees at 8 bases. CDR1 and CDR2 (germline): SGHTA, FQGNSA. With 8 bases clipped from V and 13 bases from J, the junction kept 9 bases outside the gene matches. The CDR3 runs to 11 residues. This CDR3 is CASGQGQPFTF. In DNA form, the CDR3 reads TGTGCCAGCGGACAGGGACAGCCTTTCACCTTC.

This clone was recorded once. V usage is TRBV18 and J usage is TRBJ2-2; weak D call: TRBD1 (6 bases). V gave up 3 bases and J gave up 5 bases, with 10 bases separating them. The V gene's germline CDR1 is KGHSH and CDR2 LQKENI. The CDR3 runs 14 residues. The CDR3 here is CASSPRTETGELFF. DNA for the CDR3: TGTGCCAGCTCACCGAGGACAGAGACCGGGGAGCTGTTTTTT.

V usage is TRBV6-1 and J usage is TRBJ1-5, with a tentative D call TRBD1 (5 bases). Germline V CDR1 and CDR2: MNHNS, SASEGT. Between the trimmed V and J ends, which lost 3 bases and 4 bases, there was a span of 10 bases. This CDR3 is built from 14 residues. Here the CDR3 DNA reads TGTGCCAGCAGTGACAGCGGGGGTAATCAGCCCCAGCATTTT. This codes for CASSDSGGNQPQHF.

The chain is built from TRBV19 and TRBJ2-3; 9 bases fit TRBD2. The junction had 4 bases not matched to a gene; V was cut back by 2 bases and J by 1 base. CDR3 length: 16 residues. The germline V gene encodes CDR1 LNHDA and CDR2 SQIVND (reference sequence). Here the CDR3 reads CASSITPSGGTDTQYF. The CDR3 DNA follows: TGTGCCAGTAGTATAACGCCTAGCGGGGGCACAGATACGCAGTATTTT.

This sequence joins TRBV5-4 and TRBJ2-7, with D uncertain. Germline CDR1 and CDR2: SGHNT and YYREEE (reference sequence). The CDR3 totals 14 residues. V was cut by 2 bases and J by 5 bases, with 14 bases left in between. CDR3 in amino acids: CASSLDQQRNEQYF. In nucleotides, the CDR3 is TGTGCCAGCAGCTTAGACCAACAGAGAAACGAGCAGTACTTC.

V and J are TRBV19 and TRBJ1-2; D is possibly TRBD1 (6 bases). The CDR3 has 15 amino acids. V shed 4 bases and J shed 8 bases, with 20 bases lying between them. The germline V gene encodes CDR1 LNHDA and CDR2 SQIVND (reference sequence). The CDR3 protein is CASSTRKGVAEGYTF. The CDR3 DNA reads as TGTGCCAGTAGTACGCGAAAGGGGGTGGCCGAGGGCTACACCTTC. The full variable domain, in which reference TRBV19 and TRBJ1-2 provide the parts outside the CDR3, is DGGITQSPKYLFRKEGQNVTLSCEQNLNHDAMYWYRQDPGQGLRLIYYSQIVNDFQKGDIAEGYSVSREKKESFPLTVTSAQKNPTAFYLCASSTRKGVAEGYTFGSGTRLTVV.

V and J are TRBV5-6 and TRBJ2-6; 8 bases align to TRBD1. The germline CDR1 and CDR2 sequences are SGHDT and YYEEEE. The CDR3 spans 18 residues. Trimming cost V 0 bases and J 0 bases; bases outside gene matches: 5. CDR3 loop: CASSLVAGGFSGANVLTF. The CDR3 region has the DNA TGTGCCAGCAGCTTGGTGGCAGGGGGCTTCTCTGGGGCCAACGTCCTGACTTTC.

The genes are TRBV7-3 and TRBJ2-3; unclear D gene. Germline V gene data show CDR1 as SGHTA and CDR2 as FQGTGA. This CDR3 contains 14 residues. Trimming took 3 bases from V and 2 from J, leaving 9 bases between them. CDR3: CASSLGKNTDTQYF. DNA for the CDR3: TGTGCCAGCAGCTTGGGCAAGAACACAGATACGCAGTATTTT. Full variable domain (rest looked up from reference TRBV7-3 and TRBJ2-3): GAGVSQTPSNKVTEKGKYVELRCDPISGHTALYWYRQSLGQGPEFLIYFQGTGAADDSGLPNDRFFAVRPEGSVSTLKIQRTERGDSAVYLCASSLGKNTDTQYFGPGTRLTVL.

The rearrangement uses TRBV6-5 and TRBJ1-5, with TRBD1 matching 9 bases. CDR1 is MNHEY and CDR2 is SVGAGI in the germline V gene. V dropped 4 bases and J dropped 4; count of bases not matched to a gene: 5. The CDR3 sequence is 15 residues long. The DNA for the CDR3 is TGTGCCAGCAGTTCACAGGGGGCTGGGAATCAGCCCCAGCATTTT. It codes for CASSSQGAGNQPQHF.

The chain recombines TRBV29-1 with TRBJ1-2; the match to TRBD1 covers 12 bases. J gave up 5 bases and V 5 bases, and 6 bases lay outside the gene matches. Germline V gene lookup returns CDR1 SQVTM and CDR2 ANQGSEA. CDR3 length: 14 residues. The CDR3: CSVPGTGGRYGYTF. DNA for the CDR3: TGCAGCGTTCCCGGGACAGGGGGCAGGTATGGCTACACCTTC. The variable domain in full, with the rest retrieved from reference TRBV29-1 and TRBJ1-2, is SAVISQKPSRDICQRGTSLTIQCQVDSQVTMMFWYRQQPGQSLTLIATANQGSEATYESGFVIDKFPISRPNLTFSTLTVSNMSPEDSSIYLCSVPGTGGRYGYTFGSGTRLTVV.

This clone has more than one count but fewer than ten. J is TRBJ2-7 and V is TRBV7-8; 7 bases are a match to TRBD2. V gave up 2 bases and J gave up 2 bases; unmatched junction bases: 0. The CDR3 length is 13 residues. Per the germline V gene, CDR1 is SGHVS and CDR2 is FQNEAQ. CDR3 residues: CASSLTSAYEQYF. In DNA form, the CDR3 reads TGTGCCAGCAGCTTAACTAGCGCCTACGAGCAGTACTTC.

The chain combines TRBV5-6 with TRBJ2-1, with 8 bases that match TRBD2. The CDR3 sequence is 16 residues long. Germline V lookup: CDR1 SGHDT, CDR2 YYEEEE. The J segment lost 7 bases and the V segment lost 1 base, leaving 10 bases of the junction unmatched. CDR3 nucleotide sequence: TGTGCCAGCAGCTTGTTCGCAACGGGGGGGCAAAATGAGCAGTTCTTC. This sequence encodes CASSLFATGGQNEQFF.

The DNA for the CDR3 is TGTGCCAGTACCAAGGGGGGGGGACGGAGCAATCAGCCCCAGCATTTT. Translation gives CASTKGGGRSNQPQHF. The chain links TRBV19 to TRBJ1-5, with D perhaps matching TRBD1 (6 bases). Trimming pared 7 bases from V and 1 base from J, leaving 17 bases between. This CDR3 comprises 16 residues. Germline CDR1 is LNHDA and CDR2 is SQIVND (reference sequence).

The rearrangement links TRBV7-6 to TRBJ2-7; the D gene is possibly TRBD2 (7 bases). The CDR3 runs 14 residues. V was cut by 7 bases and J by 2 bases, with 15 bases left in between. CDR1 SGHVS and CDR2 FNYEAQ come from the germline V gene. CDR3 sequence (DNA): TGTGCCAGCATGAGGGGGGGGCCCCCCTACGAGCAGTACTTC. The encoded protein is CASMRGGPPYEQYF.

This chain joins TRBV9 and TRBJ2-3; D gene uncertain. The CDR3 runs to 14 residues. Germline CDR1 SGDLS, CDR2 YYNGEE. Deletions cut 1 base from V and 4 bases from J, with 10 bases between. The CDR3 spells CASSVSLIADTQYF. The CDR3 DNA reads TGTGCCAGCAGCGTATCCCTTATAGCAGATACGCAGTATTTT.

In DNA, the CDR3 is TGTGCCTGGAGTGTACAGTGGGCAGGTCGCAATCAGCCCCAGCATTTT. The encoded protein is CAWSVQWAGRNQPQHF. The V call is TRBV30, the J call TRBJ1-5; D unclear. Trimming took 0 bases from V and 2 from J, leaving 14 bases between them. Germline CDR1 and CDR2: GTSNPN and SVGIG (reference sequence). CDR3 length equals 16 residues.

CDR3 amino acids: CASSQASTGELFF. CDR3 nucleotide sequence: TGTGCCAGCAGCCAAGCCTCGACCGGGGAGCTGTTTTTT. J is TRBJ2-2 and V is TRBV4-2; D is uncertain. CDR1 is LGHNA, CDR2 YNFKEQ, per germline. Deletions cut 1 base from V and 5 bases from J, with 5 bases between. This CDR3 contains 13 residues.

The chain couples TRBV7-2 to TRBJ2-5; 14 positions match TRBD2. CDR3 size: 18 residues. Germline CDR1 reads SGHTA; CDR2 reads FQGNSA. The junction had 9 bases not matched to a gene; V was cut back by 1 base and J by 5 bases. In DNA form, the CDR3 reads TGTGCCAGCAGCTTAGTCGATTGGACTAGCGGGGGGAGTGAGACCCAGTACTTC. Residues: CASSLVDWTSGGSETQYF.